What follows are 27 T cell receptor beta chains derived from one specimen sequenced in a study of blood T cell repertoires in COVID-19. The assay was immunoSEQ multiplex PCR, and TCRdb's table has in-frame clones only and misses some. The sample has a few hundred thousand clones, about four fifths seen once. Sequencing was performed on peripheral blood. Every receptor here comes from a woman younger than 35 with acute or convalescent COVID-19.

V usage is TRBV13 and J usage is TRBJ2-5, with 7 nucleotides matching TRBD2. V shed 5 bases and J 1 base; nucleotides not matched to a gene: 13. The CDR3 is 17 residues long. Looked up from germline, CDR1 is PRHDT and CDR2 is FYEKMQ (reference sequence). The chain's CDR3 is CASSDASGGTAQETQYF. CDR3 nucleotides: TGTGCCAGCAGCGACGCATCGGGAGGCACGGCCCAAGAGACCCAGTACTTC.

The CDR3: CASSDLNSYNEQFF. Here the CDR3 DNA reads TGTGCCAGCAGTGACCTTAACTCCTACAATGAGCAGTTCTTC. The V and J genes are TRBV6-1 and TRBJ2-1, with no clear D. CDR1 MNHNS and CDR2 SASEGT come from the germline V gene. The ends were cut back, 3 bases at V and 0 bases at J, with 6 bases in the middle. The CDR3 has 14 residues.

The chain links TRBV4-2 to TRBJ2-1; the match to TRBD2 covers 12 bases. With V trimmed by 4 bases and J by 10 bases, 11 bases remained unmatched. CDR1 and CDR2 from the germline V gene are LGHNA and YNFKEQ. This CDR3 region has 16 residues. DNA of the CDR3: TGTGCCAGCAGCCCATCTCTAGCGGGAGGGCCAAGGGAGCAGTTCTTC. Protein product: CASSPSLAGGPREQFF.

This chain joins TRBV6-5 and TRBJ1-1; 7 bases align to TRBD1. After removal of 5 bases from V and 8 bases from J, the junction contained 2 bases not matched to a gene. This CDR3 contains 11 residues. CDR1 is MNHEY, CDR2 SVGAGI, per germline. The CDR3 DNA sequence: TGTGCCAGCAGTCGACAGGGCGAAGCTTTCTTT. It translates to CASSRQGEAFF.

The chain combines TRBV9 with TRBJ2-1, with D possibly matching TRBD2 (5 bases). Germline CDR1 is SGDLS and CDR2 is YYNGEE. V was shortened by 5 bases and J by 7 bases, with 16 bases between the two germline ends. The CDR3 extends over 14 amino acids. The CDR3 is CASSEMAGGNEQFF. The CDR3 DNA follows: TGTGCCAGCAGTGAGATGGCGGGTGGGAATGAGCAGTTCTTC.

The chain joins TRBV28 to TRBJ1-1; D unresolved. V lost 5 bases to trimming and J lost 7 bases, with 11 bases between them. Germline V lookup: CDR1 MDHEN, CDR2 SYDVKM. The CDR3 covers 12 residues. CDR3 nucleotide sequence: TGTGCCAGCAGTGCGGGAAGTCGTGAAGCTTTCTTT. Its protein is CASSAGSREAFF.

This chain uses TRBV7-2 with TRBJ2-3; maybe TRBD2 (5 bases). CDR1 and CDR2 (germline): SGHTA, FQGNSA. The CDR3 runs to 13 residues. V was cut by 2 bases and J by 4 bases, with 7 bases left in between. In nucleotides, the CDR3 is TGTGCCAGCAGCTTATCCGGGGCAGATACGCAGTATTTT. Translated, it gives CASSLSGADTQYF.

This clone has a single count. The genes are TRBV6-5 and TRBJ2-3; 8 bases align to TRBD1. CDR3 length: 15 residues. Germline CDR1 is MNHEY and CDR2 is SVGAGI. V shed 2 bases, J shed 4 bases, and the junction held 5 bases outside the gene matches. The CDR3 DNA is TGTGCCAGCAGTTACAGGACAGGGAAGGCAGATACGCAGTATTTT. This sequence encodes CASSYRTGKADTQYF.

CDR3 protein: CASSREQPSNEQFF. The CDR3 nucleotides read TGTGCCAGCTCCCGGGAGCAGCCATCTAATGAGCAGTTCTTC. V is TRBV18 and J is TRBJ2-1; maybe TRBD2 (6 bases). Germline CDR1 reads KGHSH; CDR2 reads LQKENI. Trimming shortened V by 6 bases and J by 7 bases, and 16 bases separated the two germline ends. The CDR3 sequence is 14 residues long.

V usage is TRBV29-1 and J usage is TRBJ2-7, with 8 bases lining up with TRBD2. This CDR3 contains 12 residues. V dropped 5 bases and J dropped 4; count of bases not matched to a gene: 4. Germline assignment: CDR1 SQVTM and CDR2 ANQGSEA. This chain's CDR3 is CSVLREGYEQYF. The CDR3 DNA follows: TGCAGCGTTCTCCGGGAGGGGTACGAGCAGTACTTC.

The CDR3 DNA reads as TGTGCCACCAGCAGGGGCCGGGGGTTGGGGAGAAAGAACACCGGGGAGCTGTTTTTT. Translation: CATSRGRGLGRKNTGELFF. The rearrangement joins TRBV15 to TRBJ2-2, with a weak D call TRBD2 (6 bases). Germline V CDR1 and CDR2: LNHNV, YYDKDF (reference sequence). The CDR3 is 19 residues long. Trimming pared 3 bases from V and 1 base from J, leaving 21 bases between. Filled out from reference TRBV15 and TRBJ2-2, the complete variable domain reads DAMVIQNPRYQVTQFGKPVTLSCSQTLNHNVMYWYQQKSSQAPKLLFHYYDKDFNNEADTPDNFQSRRPNTSFCFLDIRSPGLGDTAMYLCATSRGRGLGRKNTGELFFGEGSRLTVL.

The rearrangement uses TRBV9 and TRBJ2-3; D not certain. V was cut by 4 bases and J by 5 bases, with 14 bases left in between. Germline CDR1 reads SGDLS; CDR2 reads YYNGEE. This CDR3 has 14 amino acids. CDR3 sequence (DNA): TGTGCCAGCAGCATCCAACAAAATCTAGATACGCAGTATTTT. It is translated as CASSIQQNLDTQYF.

The rearrangement uses TRBV9 and TRBJ1-1; no firm D call. Germline loops: CDR1 SGDLS, CDR2 YYNGEE. Trimming removed 0 bases at V and 1 base at J, with 10 bases between. The CDR3 covers 15 residues. CDR3 sequence reads: CASSVVGISNTEAFF. The CDR3, as DNA: TGTGCCAGCAGCGTAGTGGGCATTTCGAACACTGAAGCTTTCTTT.

The chain carries TRBV5-6 and TRBJ2-5; tentative D call: TRBD2 (6 bases). The CDR3 loop spans 16 amino acids. CDR1 and CDR2 (germline): SGHDT, YYEEEE. Trimming removed 0 bases at V and 4 bases at J, with 16 bases between. The CDR3 spells CASSLGVIAGRETQYF. In DNA form, the CDR3 reads TGTGCCAGCAGCTTGGGGGTTATTGCGGGGCGAGAGACCCAGTACTTC.

The J gene is TRBJ2-3, the V gene TRBV19; possibly TRBD1 for D (5 bases). The germline CDR1 and CDR2 sequences are LNHDA and SQIVND (reference sequence). CDR3 size: 13 residues. V gave up 10 bases and J gave up 0 bases, with 11 bases separating them. The chain's CDR3 is CATRTTSTDTQYF. The CDR3 region has the DNA TGTGCCACACGGACAACTAGCACAGATACGCAGTATTTT.

The CDR3 coding sequence is TGTGCCTGGAGGGTTCCCGGGGTGGAGACCCAGTACTTC. Translation gives CAWRVPGVETQYF. The V gene is TRBV30, the J gene TRBJ2-5; D perhaps matches TRBD2 (5 bases). CDR3 length: 13 residues. V lost 3 bases to trimming and J lost 5 bases, with 13 bases between them. Germline assignment: CDR1 GTSNPN and CDR2 SVGIG (reference sequence).

V and J are TRBV7-2 and TRBJ2-2, with TRBD2 matching 7 bases. V lost 7 bases, J lost 3 bases, and 5 bases stayed unmatched. This CDR3 has 14 residues. The germline V gene encodes CDR1 SGHTA and CDR2 FQGNSA. This CDR3 is CASTWTRDTGELFF. DNA of the CDR3: TGTGCCAGCACCTGGACTAGGGACACCGGGGAGCTGTTTTTT.

The rearrangement uses TRBV7-3 and TRBJ2-1; the D gene is possibly TRBD2 (6 bases). The length of the CDR3 is 15 residues. Germline assignment: CDR1 SGHTA and CDR2 FQGTGA. The ends were cut back, 4 bases at V and 0 bases at J, with 10 bases in the middle. CDR3 in DNA: TGTGCCAGCAGCTGGGGGGTGAGCTCCTACAATGAGCAGTTCTTC. Its translation is CASSWGVSSYNEQFF.

The gene calls are TRBV7-6 and TRBJ2-3; perhaps TRBD2 as D (6 bases). In germline, CDR1 is SGHVS, CDR2 FNYEAQ. Trimming took 3 bases from V and 1 from J, leaving 11 bases between them. The CDR3 is made up of 15 amino acids. The CDR3 here is CASSFSSVGTDTQYF. The CDR3 DNA reads TGTGCCAGCAGCTTTTCTAGCGTGGGCACAGATACGCAGTATTTT.

The chain recombines TRBV25-1 with TRBJ2-7, with 10 bases identical to TRBD1. CDR3 size: 15 residues. The germline V gene has CDR1 MGHDK and CDR2 SYGVNS. Trimming at V came to 2 bases and at J to 2 bases, leaving 3 bases not matched to a gene. The DNA for the CDR3 is TGTGCCAGCAGTGAAACCGGGACAGGGGCCTACGAGCAGTACTTC. It encodes CASSETGTGAYEQYF.

The J gene is TRBJ1-1, the V gene TRBV19; D is undetermined. V was shortened by 3 bases and J by 4 bases, with 12 bases between the two germline ends. Looked up from germline, CDR1 is LNHDA and CDR2 is SQIVND (reference sequence). The CDR3 has 14 amino acids. The CDR3: CASSIGGLATEAFF. The CDR3, as DNA: TGTGCCAGTAGTATTGGAGGGTTGGCCACTGAAGCTTTCTTT.

This sequence joins TRBV6-7 and TRBJ1-5, with D perhaps matching TRBD1 (5 bases). TRBV6-7 is noted as an ORF with a role that remains uncertain. The length of the CDR3 is 14 residues. With 5 bases removed from V and 4 bases from J, the gap between germline ends came to 12 bases. The CDR3 DNA sequence: TGTGCCAGCAGTAGGGGTTGGGGAAATCAGCCCCAGCATTTT. It translates to CASSRGWGNQPQHF.

This clone was picked up a small number of times. The chain is built from TRBV19 and TRBJ1-2; 8 nucleotides agree with TRBD1. J lost 0 bases, V lost 9 bases, and 6 bases had no gene match. Germline V gene sequence: CDR1 LNHDA, CDR2 SQIVND (reference sequence). The CDR3 runs 14 residues. CDR3 protein: CASLDREANYGYTF. The CDR3 DNA follows: TGTGCCAGCTTGGACAGGGAAGCTAACTATGGCTACACCTTC.

This chain joins TRBV5-1 and TRBJ2-2; 7 bases match TRBD1. Per the germline V gene, CDR1 is SGHRS and CDR2 is YFSETQ. CDR3 length equals 16 residues. V lost 4 bases and J lost 5; bases outside the gene matches: 11. The CDR3 region has the DNA TGCGCCAGCAGCCGGAACGCAGGGGGTTGGACCGGGGAGCTGTTTTTT. Residues: CASSRNAGGWTGELFF.

Comments on this clone: Other DNA sequences from this sample encode an identical CDR3 as well. The chain joins TRBV18 to TRBJ2-7; D unclear. The CDR3 contains 13 residues. Per the germline V gene, CDR1 is KGHSH and CDR2 is LQKENI. Trimming removed 3 bases from V and 0 bases from J, with 6 bases in between. CDR3 in amino acids: CASSPSSSYEQYF. CDR3 DNA sequence: TGTGCCAGCTCACCTTCTAGCTCCTACGAGCAGTACTTC.

The chain links TRBV5-4 to TRBJ1-4; the match to TRBD1 covers 7 bases. V lost 2 bases to trimming and J lost 4 bases; unmatched junction nucleotides: 5. Germline V gene lookup returns CDR1 SGHNT and CDR2 YYREEE (reference sequence). This CDR3 has 15 amino acids. CDR3 amino acids: CASSFRQGVNEKLFF. CDR3 nucleotide sequence: TGTGCCAGCAGCTTCCGACAGGGAGTTAATGAAAAACTGTTTTTT.

This chain links TRBV19 with TRBJ1-5; the match to TRBD1 covers 9 bases. CDR3 length: 15 amino acids. Germline CDR1 LNHDA, CDR2 SQIVND (reference sequence). Trimming removed 7 bases from V and 5 bases from J; junction bases left unmatched: 9. The CDR3 DNA reads TGTGCCAGTACCAGATCGGGACAGGGTGATCAGCCCCAGCATTTT. It is translated as CASTRSGQGDQPQHF.